Following are 13 T cell receptor beta chains from one sample sequenced in a study of PD-1 blockade in mismatch repair-deficient tumors. The repertoire was sequenced with immunoSEQ multiplex PCR; TCRdb's copy has only in-frame clones and lacks some. The table lists 130,000 or so clones, about 88% of them singletons. This specimen was peripheral blood, taken 44 weeks after starting pembrolizumab. The source of these receptors is an adult with mismatch repair-deficient cancer.

This clone was observed once. This sequence joins TRBV9 and TRBJ2-3; 9 positions match TRBD2. V dropped 5 bases and J dropped 3; count of bases not matched to a gene: 10. The CDR3 has 16 amino acids. Germline V gene sequence: CDR1 SGDLS, CDR2 YYNGEE. In DNA, the CDR3 is TGTGCCAGCAGTGACCCCCTAGCGGGAAGGACAGATACGCAGTATTTT. Translated: CASSDPLAGRTDTQYF.

This chain joins TRBV12-5 and TRBJ2-2; 7 bases align to TRBD2. CDR1 is LGHNT, CDR2 FRNRAP, per germline. The ends lost 0 bases at V and 6 bases at J; junction bases unmatched: 10. The CDR3 is 17 residues long. CDR3 sequence: CASGLVLVREPPGELFF. The CDR3 region has the DNA TGTGCTAGTGGTTTGGTACTTGTGCGGGAGCCGCCCGGGGAGCTGTTTTTT. Complete variable domain (other parts from reference TRBV12-5 and TRBJ2-2): DARVTQTPRHKVTEMGQEVTMRCQPILGHNTVFWYRQTMMQGLELLAYFRNRAPLDDSGMPKDRFSAEMPDATLATLKIQPSEPRDSAVYFCASGLVLVREPPGELFFGEGSRLTVL.

The CDR3 coding sequence is TGTGCCAGCAGCCCCCACCGGACTAGTAAACTTGAGACCCAGTACTTC. Amino acid sequence: CASSPHRTSKLETQYF. V gene TRBV7-8 combines with J gene TRBJ2-5, with 7 nucleotides matching TRBD2. The CDR3 runs to 16 residues. V shed 5 bases, J shed 5 bases, and the junction held 14 bases outside the gene matches. Germline-derived CDR1 and CDR2 are SGHVS and FQNEAQ.

J is TRBJ2-6 and V is TRBV7-3; D is unresolved. Trimming cost V 1 base and J 0 bases, with 7 bases left between them. The CDR3 consists of 16 residues. The germline gives CDR1 SGHTA, CDR2 FQGTGA. Here the CDR3 reads CASSLRPVSGANVLTF. The CDR3 DNA sequence: TGTGCCAGCAGCTTAAGACCGGTCTCTGGGGCCAACGTCCTGACTTTC. The variable domain in full, with the rest retrieved from reference TRBV7-3 and TRBJ2-6, is GAGVSQTPSNKVTEKGKYVELRCDPISGHTALYWYRQSLGQGPEFLIYFQGTGAADDSGLPNDRFFAVRPEGSVSTLKIQRTERGDSAVYLCASSLRPVSGANVLTFGAGSRLTVL.

This clone came up a few times. The chain uses TRBV11-2 and TRBJ2-3; TRBD2 aligns across 9 bases. J was trimmed by 3 bases and V by 7 bases; bases with no gene match: 5. The germline V gene has CDR1 SGHAT and CDR2 FQNNGV. This CDR3 comprises 14 residues. The DNA of the CDR3 is TGTGCCAGCACAAAGCGGGAGGAGACAGATACGCAGTATTTT. Encoded protein: CASTKREETDTQYF. Variable domain in full (rest from reference TRBV11-2 and TRBJ2-3): EAGVAQSPRYKIIEKRQSVAFWCNPISGHATLYWYQQILGQGPKLLIQFQNNGVVDDSQLPKDRFSAERLKGVDSTLKIQPAKLEDSAVYLCASTKREETDTQYFGPGTRLTVL.

This clone was counted a single time. The V gene is TRBV15, the J gene TRBJ2-6; D is unclear. Germline CDR1 reads LNHNV; CDR2 reads YYDKDF (reference sequence). V was shortened by 2 bases and J by 0 bases, with 11 bases between the two germline ends. There are 17 residues in the CDR3. The DNA for the CDR3 is TGTGCCACCAGCAGAACAGCCGTCAGCTCTGGGGCCAACGTCCTGACTTTC. Translating gives CATSRTAVSSGANVLTF. Full variable domain (outside the CDR3, taken from reference TRBV15 and TRBJ2-6): DAMVIQNPRYQVTQFGKPVTLSCSQTLNHNVMYWYQQKSSQAPKLLFHYYDKDFNNEADTPDNFQSRRPNTSFCFLDIRSPGLGDTAMYLCATSRTAVSSGANVLTFGAGSRLTVL.

The chain links TRBV6-1 to TRBJ2-1; 8 bases fit TRBD2. The germline V gene has CDR1 MNHNS and CDR2 SASEGT. The CDR3 covers 16 residues. The trim removed 1 base at V and 6 bases at J, leaving 8 bases unmatched. The chain's CDR3 is CASSEVLGLGANEQFF. In DNA form, the CDR3 reads TGTGCCAGCAGTGAAGTGCTGGGACTAGGAGCCAATGAGCAGTTCTTC.

V is TRBV9 and J is TRBJ2-1; 10 bases line up with TRBD2. The CDR3 is made up of 16 amino acids. Germline V CDR1 and CDR2: SGDLS, YYNGEE. Losses at the gene ends were 3 bases for V and 4 bases for J; bases not matched to a gene: 7. The CDR3 protein is CASSGTGTSAYNEQFF. In nucleotides, the CDR3 is TGTGCCAGCAGCGGGACCGGGACTAGCGCTTACAATGAGCAGTTCTTC.

This clone has a single count. As DNA, the CDR3 is TGCAGCGTGGGGACAGGGGGCACAGATACGCAGTATTTT. Translation: CSVGTGGTDTQYF. The chain uses TRBV29-1 and TRBJ2-3; TRBD1 matches at 10 bases. The CDR3 is 13 amino acids. J lost 1 base, V lost 6 bases, and 1 base had no gene match. Germline CDR1 SQVTM, CDR2 ANQGSEA.

The chain carries TRBV5-1 and TRBJ2-3, with a weak D call TRBD2 (5 bases). The CDR3 consists of 16 residues. Trimming pared 0 bases from V and 1 base from J, leaving 12 bases between. Germline CDR1 reads SGHRS; CDR2 reads YFSETQ. The CDR3 region is CASSLEGGPGTDTQYF. The CDR3 DNA reads as TGCGCCAGCAGCTTGGAAGGCGGGCCGGGCACAGATACGCAGTATTTT.

The CDR3 sequence: CATSPTGGLGNQPQHF. The DNA for the CDR3 is TGTGCCACCAGCCCGACAGGGGGCCTTGGGAATCAGCCCCAGCATTTT. The V gene is TRBV15, the J gene TRBJ1-5, with TRBD1 identical over 10 bases. The germline V gene has CDR1 LNHNV and CDR2 YYDKDF (reference sequence). There are 16 residues in the CDR3. V was pared by 5 bases and J by 4 bases, with 8 bases of the junction left unmatched.

CDR3 sequence reads: CASSRISRDSRIEKLFF. In DNA form, the CDR3 reads TGTGCCAGCAGCCGAATCTCCCGGGACAGCCGGATTGAAAAACTGTTTTTT. The chain links TRBV7-9 to TRBJ1-4; 7 bases match TRBD1. The CDR3 has 17 amino acids. J lost 7 bases, V lost 5 bases, and 16 bases had no gene match. CDR1 is SEHNR and CDR2 is FQNEAQ in the germline V gene (reference sequence).

The chain has TRBV7-2 and TRBJ2-6; D gene ambiguous. Trimming removed 4 bases from V and 0 bases from J, with 10 bases in between. The CDR3 extends over 16 amino acids. Germline assignment: CDR1 SGHTA and CDR2 FQGNSA. CDR3 DNA: TGTGCCAGCAGCTCCCAATCATTCTCTGGGGCCAACGTCCTGACTTTC. Translating it yields CASSSQSFSGANVLTF.